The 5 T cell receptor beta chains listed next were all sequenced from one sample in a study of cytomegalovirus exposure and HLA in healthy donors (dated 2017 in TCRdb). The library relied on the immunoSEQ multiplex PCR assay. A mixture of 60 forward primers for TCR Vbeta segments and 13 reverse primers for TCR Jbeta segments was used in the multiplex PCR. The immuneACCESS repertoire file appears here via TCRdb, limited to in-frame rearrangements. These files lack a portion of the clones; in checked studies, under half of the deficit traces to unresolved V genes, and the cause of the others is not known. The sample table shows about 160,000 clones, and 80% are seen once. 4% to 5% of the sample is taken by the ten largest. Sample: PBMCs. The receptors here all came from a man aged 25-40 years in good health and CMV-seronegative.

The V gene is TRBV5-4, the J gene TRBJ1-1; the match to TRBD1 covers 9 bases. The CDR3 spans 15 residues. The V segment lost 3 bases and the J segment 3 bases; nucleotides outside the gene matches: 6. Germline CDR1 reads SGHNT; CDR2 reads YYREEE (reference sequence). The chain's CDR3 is CASSWSTGGYTEAFF. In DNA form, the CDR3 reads TGTGCCAGCAGCTGGTCGACAGGGGGGTACACTGAAGCTTTCTTT.

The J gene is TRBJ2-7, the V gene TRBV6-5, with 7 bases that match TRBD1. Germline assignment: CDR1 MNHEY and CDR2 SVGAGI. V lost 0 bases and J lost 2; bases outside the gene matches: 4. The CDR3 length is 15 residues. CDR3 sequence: CASSYSVGTAYEQYF. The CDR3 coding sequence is TGTGCCAGCAGTTACTCTGTCGGGACAGCCTACGAGCAGTACTTC.

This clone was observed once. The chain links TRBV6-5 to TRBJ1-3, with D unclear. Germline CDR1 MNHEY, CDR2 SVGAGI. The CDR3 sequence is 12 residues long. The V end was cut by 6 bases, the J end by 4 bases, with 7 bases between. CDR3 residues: CASSSQGNTIYF. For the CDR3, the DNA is TGTGCCAGCAGCTCCCAGGGAAACACCATATATTTT.

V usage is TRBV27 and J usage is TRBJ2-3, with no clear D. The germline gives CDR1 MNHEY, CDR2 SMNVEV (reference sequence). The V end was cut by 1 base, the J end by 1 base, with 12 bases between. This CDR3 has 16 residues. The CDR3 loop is CASSLWAVVGTDTQYF. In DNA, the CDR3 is TGTGCCAGCAGTTTATGGGCAGTAGTAGGCACAGATACGCAGTATTTT.

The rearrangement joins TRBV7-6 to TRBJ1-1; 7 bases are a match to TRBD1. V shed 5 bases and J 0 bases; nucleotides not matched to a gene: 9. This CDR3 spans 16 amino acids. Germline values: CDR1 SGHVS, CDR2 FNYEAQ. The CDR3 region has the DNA TGTGCCAGCAGCCCGCAAACCGGGACAGTGAACACTGAAGCTTTCTTT. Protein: CASSPQTGTVNTEAFF.